Listed below are T cell receptor beta chains from one sample, sequenced in a study of regulatory T cells in long-lasting Graves disease. TCRdb re-analysed the multiplex PCR reads in MiXCR, keeping a single row per CDR3 protein. Found here are approximately 400,000 distinct CDR3 sequences, roughly 20% of them singletons; the top ten hold less than 30%. This specimen was peripheral blood mononuclear cells (PBMCs), taken when the disease was refractory, from a patient treated with antithyroid drugs. These receptor sequences come from a woman aged 40 to 49 with Graves disease. CDR3s include the opening cysteine and the closing phenylalanine or tryptophan. A D gene is named only where the DNA matches it firmly. A row's size may be missing; if present it is once, few, many or a size class.

many	.	TRBV10-3	TRBJ2-5	CAISVRQGAKTQYF	TGTGCCATCAGTGTGAGGCAGGGTGCGAAGACCCAGTACTTC
few	TRBD1	TRBV9	TRBJ1-1	CASSVATTGGDLRTEAFF	TGTGCCAGCAGCGTAGCTACAACAGGGGGCGACCTGAGAACTGAAGCTTTCTTT
many	TRBD2	TRBV2	TRBJ2-7	CASVVAGVLHEQYF	TGTGCCAGCGTGGTAGCGGGAGTTCTCCACGAGCAGTACTTC
many	.	TRBV28	TRBJ1-1	CASGLITEAFF	TGTGCCAGCGGACTTATCACTGAAGCTTTCTTT
many	.	TRBV7-9	TRBJ2-2	CASSLGGTGELFF	TGTGCCAGCAGCTTAGGGGGGACCGGGGAGCTGTTTTTT
.	.	TRBV5-1	TRBJ1-1	CASSFDSDTEAFF	TGCGCCAGCAGCTTTGACAGCGACACTGAAGCTTTCTTT
.	.	TRBV5-1	TRBJ2-3	CASSLARQGKDTQYF	TGCGCCAGCAGCTTGGCCAGGCAGGGGAAGGATACGCAGTATTTT
few	TRBD1	TRBV5-1	TRBJ1-1	CASSWDRDRVTEAFF	TGCGCCAGCAGCTGGGACCGGGACAGGGTCACTGAAGCTTTCTTT
many	.	TRBV7-9	TRBJ2-7	CASSLGGAFYEQYF	TGTGCCAGCAGCTTAGGGGGGGCGTTCTACGAGCAGTACTTC
few	TRBD1	TRBV2	TRBJ2-7	CASRRTGTGSYEQYF	TGTGCCAGCAGAAGAACCGGGACAGGATCCTACGAGCAGTACTTC
many	TRBD2	TRBV7-8	TRBJ2-5	CASSLRGSGRKQETQYF	TGTGCCAGCAGCTTAAGGGGTAGCGGGAGGAAGCAAGAGACCCAGTACTTC
few	.	TRBV20-1	TRBJ1-5	CSARVPGLNQPQHF	TGCAGTGCTAGAGTGCCAGGGTTGAATCAGCCCCAGCATTTT
once	TRBD2	TRBV9	TRBJ2-1	CASSVASGNSYNEQFF	TGTGCCAGCAGCGTTGCTAGCGGTAACTCCTACAATGAGCAGTTCTTC
few	.	TRBV10-3	TRBJ2-7	CAISESTGGEQYF	TGTGCCATCAGTGAGTCGACGGGTGGCGAGCAGTACTTC
many	.	TRBV5-1	TRBJ2-2	CASSLVVTGELFF	TGTGCCAGCAGCTTAGTGGTAACCGGGGAGCTGTTTTTT
many	TRBD1	TRBV6-1	TRBJ1-2	CASSVKGGGHYYGYTF	TGTGCCAGCAGTGTCAAGGGAGGGGGCCACTACTATGGCTACACCTTC
.	TRBD2	TRBV7-9	TRBJ2-5	CASSPPTSGLGTQYF	TGTGCCAGCAGCCCACCTACTAGCGGTCTAGGGACCCAGTACTTC
.	.	TRBV20-1	TRBJ1-1	CSAKKGENTEAFF	TGCAGTGCTAAAAAGGGGGAGAACACTGAAGCTTTCTTT
many	TRBD2	TRBV28	TRBJ2-1	CASSVSGSNEQFF	TGTGCCAGCAGTGTCAGCGGGAGTAATGAGCAGTTCTTC
.	TRBD2	TRBV5-6	TRBJ2-7	CASSLNGRGAYEQYF	TGTGCCAGCAGCTTGAACGGGAGGGGGGCCTACGAGCAGTACTTC
few	.	TRBV20-1	TRBJ2-1	CSASLISRSSYNEQFF	TGCAGTGCCAGCCTTATTAGCCGGAGCTCCTACAATGAGCAGTTCTTC
few	.	TRBV29-1	TRBJ1-2	CSVDLGYTF	TGCAGCGTTGATCTGGGCTACACCTTC
.	TRBD1	TRBV7-9	TRBJ2-7	CASSSAPPGQGGKSSYEQYF	TGTGCCAGCAGCTCCGCGCCACCGGGACAGGGGGGAAAGAGCTCCTACGAGCAGTACTTC
many	.	TRBV28	TRBJ1-1	CASSFPRSGRGEAFF	TGTGCCAGCAGTTTCCCTCGCTCGGGGCGAGGTGAAGCTTTCTTT
many	.	TRBV20-1	TRBJ1-1	CSARRDGLNTEAFF	TGCAGTGCTAGACGGGACGGGCTGAACACTGAAGCTTTCTTT
many	TRBD1	TRBV6-2/TRBV6-3	TRBJ2-7	CASSAGTATGYEQYF	TGTGCCAGCAGTGCCGGGACAGCTACTGGCTACGAGCAGTACTTC
.	TRBD2	TRBV11-3	TRBJ2-5	CASSFSGSQETQYF	TGTGCCAGCAGCTTTAGCGGGAGCCAAGAGACCCAGTACTTC
.	.	TRBV10-3	TRBJ2-3	CAISESTGEDTQYF	TGTGCCATCAGTGAGTCGACTGGTGAAGATACGCAGTATTTT
few	.	TRBV29-1	TRBJ2-2	CSVRAGVVTGELFF	TGCAGCGTTAGGGCAGGGGTCGTTACCGGGGAGCTGTTTTTT
many	TRBD1	TRBV20-1	TRBJ2-5	CSAEGDRGGGETQYF	TGCAGTGCCGAAGGGGACAGGGGAGGTGGGGAGACCCAGTACTTC
many	TRBD2	TRBV27	TRBJ2-5	CASGGLAGQETQYF	TGTGCCAGCGGTGGGCTAGCGGGCCAAGAGACCCAGTACTTC
.	.	TRBV5-6	TRBJ2-7	CASSWGTDSNF	TGTGCCAGCAGCTGGGGGACTGACTCAAACTTC
.	TRBD2	TRBV20-1	TRBJ2-7	CSARGGLGQSYEQYF	TGCAGTGCTAGAGGGGGACTAGGGCAATCCTACGAGCAGTACTTC
once	.	TRBV6-1	TRBJ2-1	CASSFHGQQTFF	TGTGCCAGCAGCTTCCACGGACAGCAGACGTTCTTC
many	TRBD2	TRBV5-1	TRBJ2-7	CASSLTSGRNEQYF	TGCGCCAGCAGCTTGACTAGCGGGAGAAACGAGCAGTACTTC
.	.	TRBV3-1	TRBJ1-4	CASSQWDTTNEKLFF	TGTGCCAGCAGCCAATGGGACACAACTAATGAAAAACTGTTTTTT
many	.	TRBV2	TRBJ2-7	CASSRQGTPYEQYF	TGTGCCAGCAGTCGGCAGGGGACCCCCTACGAGCAGTACTTC
few	TRBD1	TRBV4-1	TRBJ2-2	CASSQVDRAPNTGELFF	TGCGCCAGCAGCCAAGTCGACAGGGCCCCAAACACCGGGGAGCTGTTTTTT
few	.	TRBV20-1	TRBJ2-3	CSADGSTDTQYF	TGCAGTGCTGACGGGTCCACAGATACGCAGTATTTT
many	.	TRBV2	TRBJ2-2	CASTGTSANTGELFF	TGTGCCAGCACTGGGACGTCCGCGAACACCGGGGAGCTGTTTTTT
.	.	TRBV5-1	TRBJ1-6	CASSPGNSPLHF	TGCGCCAGCAGCCCGGGTAATTCACCCCTCCACTTT
few	.	TRBV11-2	TRBJ2-7	CASSLAASADFYEQYF	TGTGCCAGCAGCTTAGCGGCTAGCGCGGACTTCTACGAGCAGTACTTC
many	.	TRBV20-1	TRBJ1-2	CSARDRYGYTF	TGCAGTGCTAGAGATCGGTATGGCTACACCTTC
.	.	TRBV28	TRBJ1-3	CASSPQAPPGAGNTIYF	TGTGCCAGCAGTCCCCAGGCCCCCCCCGGGGCTGGAAACACCATATATTTT
.	.	TRBV5-8	TRBJ1-2	CASSFIPPGLGYTF	TGTGCCAGCAGCTTCATCCCCCCGGGACTGGGCTACACCTTC
.	.	TRBV15	TRBJ1-2	CATSPGYGYTF	TGTGCCACCAGCCCGGGCTATGGCTACACCTTC
.	.	TRBV27	TRBJ1-1	CASSFRPTGEAFF	TGTGCCAGCAGTTTCAGACCCACCGGTGAAGCTTTCTTT
.	.	TRBV10-3	TRBJ1-1	CAIKGREGGTEAFF	TGTGCCATCAAAGGCCGTGAGGGGGGGACTGAAGCTTTCTTT
.	TRBD2	TRBV11-2	TRBJ2-7	CASSAREGGDEQYF	TGTGCCAGCAGCGCGCGGGAGGGCGGCGACGAGCAGTACTTC
.	TRBD1	TRBV6-5	TRBJ1-2	CASSYVQTGAGYGYTF	TGTGCCAGCAGTTACGTTCAAACAGGGGCAGGCTATGGCTACACCTTC
many	.	TRBV15	TRBJ1-1	CATSRKSQGITEAFF	TGTGCCACCAGCAGAAAGTCACAGGGCATCACTGAAGCTTTCTTT
many	.	TRBV18	TRBJ2-5	CASSPPFTETQYF	TGTGCCAGCTCACCACCGTTTACGGAGACCCAGTACTTC
few	.	TRBV27	TRBJ1-6	CASSFDRLLSSPLHF	TGTGCCAGCAGTTTCGACAGGCTTCTAAGTTCACCCCTCCACTTT
few	.	TRBV13	TRBJ2-3	CASSPTARDTQYF	TGTGCCAGCAGCCCCACGGCGCGGGATACGCAGTATTTT
many	.	TRBV6-5	TRBJ2-5	CASSYSGLETQYF	TGTGCCAGCAGTTATTCAGGGTTAGAGACCCAGTACTTC
few	TRBD2	TRBV6-1	TRBJ2-1	CASSEYTGGPPSSYNEQFF	TGTGCCAGCAGTGAATACACGGGAGGGCCACCAAGCTCCTACAATGAGCAGTTCTTC
many	.	TRBV28	TRBJ1-6	CASSHRFYNSPLHF	TGTGCCAGCAGCCATCGGTTCTATAATTCACCCCTCCACTTT
.	.	TRBV3-1	TRBJ2-7	CASSRDLDSYEQYF	TGTGCCAGCAGCCGAGACCTTGACAGCTACGAGCAGTACTTC
many	TRBD2	TRBV20-1	TRBJ2-7	CSARSLAGDSYEQYF	TGCAGTGCTAGAAGTCTAGCGGGGGATTCCTACGAGCAGTACTTC
many	.	TRBV20-1	TRBJ2-5	CSARSERGFIQYF	TGCAGTGCCAGAAGTGAACGTGGCTTCATCCAGTACTTC